This T cell receptor (beta chain) stems from a study of T cell responses to AZD1222 COVID-19 vaccine. Study-wide results and caveats: In all cases, repertoires were sampled only after the peak T cell response. Recipients of AZD1222 seropositive at baseline numbered only five or six. Close to half of spike-specific TCRs reportedly recognize unmutated variant regions. Vaccination with two AZD1222 doses was followed by a rise in Spike-specific TCR breadth and depth.

Comment on this clone: Antigen unknown.

This CDR3 is 13 amino acids long. Germline loops: CDR1 SNHLY, CDR2 FYNNEI. V was cut by 9 bases and J by 5 bases, with 17 bases left in between. Profiled with immunoSEQ multiplex PCR; TCRdb holds only in-frame clones, not every one. The sample has some 130,000 clones, just under 95% seen once; the top ten hold roughly 7%. This material consisted of peripheral blood, taken 28 days after the second AZD1222 dose. The V gene is TRBV2, the J gene TRBJ2-7, with D perhaps matching TRBD1 or TRBD2 (5 bases each). This TCR was sampled from an adult who received the AZD1222 COVID-19 vaccine. As DNA, the CDR3 is TGTGCCAGTGGCAAAGAGGGGCACCACGAGCAGTACTTC. This encodes CASGKEGHHEQYF.